This is a list of T cell receptor beta chains from one sample in a study of TIL therapy for anti-PD-1-resistant metastatic lung cancer. TCRdb's copy holds only in-frame clones and misses some; the assay was immunoSEQ multiplex PCR. The sample carries fewer than 25,000 clones, around 71% recorded once. The source was blood, collected at baseline. These TCRs come from a person aged 25-80 years with non-small cell lung cancer. CDR3s include the opening cysteine and the closing phenylalanine or tryptophan. D genes are given only for firm matches. Rows give clone size only sometimes, using once, few, many, or a class for an expanded clone.

CDR3nt: TGTGCCAGCAGGGAGGGGGAGACCCAGTACTTC
CDR3aa: CASREGETQYF
j_gene: TRBJ2-5
d_gene: .
abundance: .
v_gene: TRBV2

CDR3nt: TGTGCCAGCAGAATCCGAACAGGGGTAGGAGAGCAGTTCTTC
CDR3aa: CASRIRTGVGEQFF
j_gene: TRBJ2-1
d_gene: TRBD1
abundance: .
v_gene: TRBV6-6

CDR3nt: TGCAGCGTTAAGACTAGTAGGGCTCTGGGGCAGTTCTTC
CDR3aa: CSVKTSRALGQFF
j_gene: TRBJ2-1
d_gene: .
abundance: .
v_gene: TRBV29-1

CDR3nt: TGTGCCAGCTCACAACAGGGGGCGTATGGCTACACCTTC
CDR3aa: CASSQQGAYGYTF
j_gene: TRBJ1-2
d_gene: TRBD1
abundance: few
v_gene: TRBV18

CDR3nt: TGCGCCAGCAGCCGTGGGACAGGGGTAGAGACCCAGTACTTC
CDR3aa: CASSRGTGVETQYF
j_gene: TRBJ2-5
d_gene: TRBD1
abundance: .
v_gene: TRBV5-1

CDR3nt: TGTGCCAGCAGTGAACAGCAGTCCCAAGAGACCCAGTACTTC
CDR3aa: CASSEQQSQETQYF
j_gene: TRBJ2-5
d_gene: .
abundance: .
v_gene: TRBV2

CDR3nt: TGTGCCAGTAGTATAACCGGGACAGGGGGCGGTTCACCCCTCCACTTT
CDR3aa: CASSITGTGGGSPLHF
j_gene: TRBJ1-6
d_gene: TRBD1
abundance: few
v_gene: TRBV19

CDR3nt: TGTGCCAGCAGCGGCTCCGGGGGCTACACCTTC
CDR3aa: CASSGSGGYTF
j_gene: TRBJ1-2
d_gene: .
abundance: .
v_gene: TRBV5-6

CDR3nt: TGTGCCTGGGGGGACAGGGGTTACGAGCAGTACTTC
CDR3aa: CAWGDRGYEQYF
j_gene: TRBJ2-7
d_gene: TRBD1
abundance: once
v_gene: TRBV30

CDR3nt: TGTGCCAGCAGCTTGTCGGGACACCCTATCACCTACGAGCAGTACTTC
CDR3aa: CASSLSGHPITYEQYF
j_gene: TRBJ2-7
d_gene: .
abundance: .
v_gene: TRBV5-4

CDR3nt: TGTGCCAGCTCACCAAAAGCATCAGGGAAGGAGAACTATGGCTACACCTTC
CDR3aa: CASSPKASGKENYGYTF
j_gene: TRBJ1-2
d_gene: .
abundance: .
v_gene: TRBV18

CDR3nt: TGTGCCTGGAGTGGATTTGGGGGATATGAAAAACTGTTTTTT
CDR3aa: CAWSGFGGYEKLFF
j_gene: TRBJ1-4
d_gene: .
abundance: .
v_gene: TRBV30

CDR3nt: TGTGCCTGGATTTCGGGAATCAGTGAAGCTTTCTTT
CDR3aa: CAWISGISEAFF
j_gene: TRBJ1-1
d_gene: .
abundance: .
v_gene: TRBV30

CDR3nt: TGTGCCAGCAGCCAAGGATCGTCAGGGTGGACTGAAGCTTTCTTT
CDR3aa: CASSQGSSGWTEAFF
j_gene: TRBJ1-1
d_gene: .
abundance: .
v_gene: TRBV4-2

CDR3nt: TGTGCCAGCAGCTTGGTGGCCCTGAACACCGGGGAGCTGTTTTTT
CDR3aa: CASSLVALNTGELFF
j_gene: TRBJ2-2
d_gene: .
abundance: .
v_gene: TRBV5-5

CDR3nt: TGCAGCGGGGCTTTATTTACAGGAGAAAATGAAAAACTGTTTTTT
CDR3aa: CSGALFTGENEKLFF
j_gene: TRBJ1-4
d_gene: .
abundance: .
v_gene: TRBV29-1